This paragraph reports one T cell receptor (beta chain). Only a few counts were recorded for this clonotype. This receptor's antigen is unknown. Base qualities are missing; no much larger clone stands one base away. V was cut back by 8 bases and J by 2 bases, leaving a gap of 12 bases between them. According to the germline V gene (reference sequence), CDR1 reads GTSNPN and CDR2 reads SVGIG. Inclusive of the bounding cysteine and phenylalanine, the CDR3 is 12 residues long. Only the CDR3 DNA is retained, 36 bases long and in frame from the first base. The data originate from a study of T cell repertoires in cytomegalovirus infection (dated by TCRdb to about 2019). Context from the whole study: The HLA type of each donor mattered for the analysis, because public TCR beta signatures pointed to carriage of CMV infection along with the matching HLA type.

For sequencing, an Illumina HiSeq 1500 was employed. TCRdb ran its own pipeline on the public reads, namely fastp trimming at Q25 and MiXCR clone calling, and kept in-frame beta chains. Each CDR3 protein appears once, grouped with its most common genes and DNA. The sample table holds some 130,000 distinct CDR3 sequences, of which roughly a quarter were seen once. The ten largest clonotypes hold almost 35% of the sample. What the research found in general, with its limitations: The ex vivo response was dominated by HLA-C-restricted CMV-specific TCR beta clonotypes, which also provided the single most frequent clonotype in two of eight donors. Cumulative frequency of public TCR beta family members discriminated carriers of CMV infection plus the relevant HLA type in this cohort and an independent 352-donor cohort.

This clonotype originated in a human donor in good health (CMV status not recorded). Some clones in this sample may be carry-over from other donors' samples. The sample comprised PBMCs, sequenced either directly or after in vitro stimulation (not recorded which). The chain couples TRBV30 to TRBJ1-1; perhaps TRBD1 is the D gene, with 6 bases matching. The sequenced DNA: TGTGCCGGGGACATTGGAAACACTGAAGCTTTCTTT. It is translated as CAGDIGNTEAFF.